This TCR beta chain comes out of a study of technical replicates of blood from several donors. This clone was seen a single time. Data came from immunoSEQ multiplex PCR; TCRdb stores just in-frame clones and leaves some out. The sample holds 85,000 to 100,000 clones; 95% are singletons and the top ten take over 0.2%. Sequenced input: T cells isolated from PBMCs. This clonotype was obtained from a human donor in good health.

CDR3 in amino acids: CASSQNRVRDTQYF. The CDR3, as DNA: TGTGCCAGCAGCCAGAACCGGGTCCGAGATACGCAGTATTTT. V usage is TRBV7-3 and J usage is TRBJ2-3; D remains ambiguous. Germline CDR1 SGHTA, CDR2 FQGTGA. The CDR3 is 14 residues long. V lost 5 bases and J lost 5, with 14 bases in between.